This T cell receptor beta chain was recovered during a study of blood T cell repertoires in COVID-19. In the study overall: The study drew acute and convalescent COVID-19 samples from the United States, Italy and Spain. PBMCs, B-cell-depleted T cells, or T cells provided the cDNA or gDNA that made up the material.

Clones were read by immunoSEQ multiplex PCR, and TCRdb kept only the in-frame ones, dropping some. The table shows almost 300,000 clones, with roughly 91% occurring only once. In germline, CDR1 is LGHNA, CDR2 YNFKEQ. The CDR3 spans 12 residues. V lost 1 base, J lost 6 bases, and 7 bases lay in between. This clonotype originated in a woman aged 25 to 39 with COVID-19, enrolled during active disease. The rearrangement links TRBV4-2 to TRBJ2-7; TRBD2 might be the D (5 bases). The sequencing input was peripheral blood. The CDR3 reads CASSQGTGEQYF. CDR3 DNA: TGTGCCAGCAGCCAAGGGACTGGCGAGCAGTACTTC.